One TCR beta chain is described in this entry. Its cognate antigen is unknown. The source of the sample is a study of cytomegalovirus exposure and HLA in healthy donors. The CDR3 contains 14 residues. V lost 2 bases and J lost 4, with 11 bases in between. Germline CDR1 and CDR2: MNHNS and SASEGT. Study-level findings and limits: Excluded were some V segments that proved indistinguishable, including TRBV6-2 and TRBV6-3.

The PCR employed 60 Vbeta primers together with 13 Jbeta primers. Clones were sequenced by immunoSEQ multiplex PCR, and TCRdb holds only the in-frame ones, with some missing. The sample holds 150,000 to 190,000 clones, approximately 72% seen once. Sequenced material: PBMCs. This clonotype was obtained from a man aged 18 to 29 in good health and CMV-seronegative. The chain couples TRBV6-1 to TRBJ1-1; TRBD1 is a possible D gene (6 bases). CDR3 coding DNA: TGTGCCAGCAGTGAATGGGGGGGCCCCACTGAAGCTTTCTTT. It encodes CASSEWGGPTEAFF.